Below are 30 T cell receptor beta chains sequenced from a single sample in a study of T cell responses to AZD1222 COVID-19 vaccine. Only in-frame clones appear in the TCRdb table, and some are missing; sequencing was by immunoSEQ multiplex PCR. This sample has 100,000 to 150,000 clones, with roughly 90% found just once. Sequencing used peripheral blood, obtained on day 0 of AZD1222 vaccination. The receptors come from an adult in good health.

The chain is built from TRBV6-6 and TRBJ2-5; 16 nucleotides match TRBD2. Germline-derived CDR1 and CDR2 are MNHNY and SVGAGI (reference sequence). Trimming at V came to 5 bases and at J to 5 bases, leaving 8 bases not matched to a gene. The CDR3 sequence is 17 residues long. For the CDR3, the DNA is TGTGCCAGCAGTCGACCGGGACTAGCGGGAGGGGGCGAGACCCAGTACTTC. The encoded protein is CASSRPGLAGGGETQYF.

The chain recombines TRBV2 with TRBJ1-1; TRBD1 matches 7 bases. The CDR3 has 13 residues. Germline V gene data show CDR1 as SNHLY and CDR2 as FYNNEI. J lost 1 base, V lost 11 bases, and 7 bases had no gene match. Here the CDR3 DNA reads TGTGCCGCACACAGGGGCCCGAACACTGAAGCTTTCTTT. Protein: CAAHRGPNTEAFF. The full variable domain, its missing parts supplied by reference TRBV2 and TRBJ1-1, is EPEVTQTPSHQVTQMGQEVILRCVPISNHLYFYWYRQILGQKVEFLVSFYNNEISEKSEIFDDQFSVERPDGSNFTLKIRSTKLEDSAMYFCAAHRGPNTEAFFGQGTRLTVV.

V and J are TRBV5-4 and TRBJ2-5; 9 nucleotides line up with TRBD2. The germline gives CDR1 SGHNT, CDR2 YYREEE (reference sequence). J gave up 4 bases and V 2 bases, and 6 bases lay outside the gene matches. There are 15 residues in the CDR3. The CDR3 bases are TGTGCCAGCAGCTTTGCGGGAGGGCCAGGAGAGACCCAGTACTTC. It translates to CASSFAGGPGETQYF.

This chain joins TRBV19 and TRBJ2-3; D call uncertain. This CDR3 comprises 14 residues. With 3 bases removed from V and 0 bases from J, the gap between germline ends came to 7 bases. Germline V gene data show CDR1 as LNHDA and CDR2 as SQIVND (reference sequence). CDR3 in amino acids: CASSIRPSTDTQYF. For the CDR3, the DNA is TGTGCCAGTAGTATTAGGCCAAGCACAGATACGCAGTATTTT. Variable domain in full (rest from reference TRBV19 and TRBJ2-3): DGGITQSPKYLFRKEGQNVTLSCEQNLNHDAMYWYRQDPGQGLRLIYYSQIVNDFQKGDIAEGYSVSREKKESFPLTVTSAQKNPTAFYLCASSIRPSTDTQYFGPGTRLTVL.

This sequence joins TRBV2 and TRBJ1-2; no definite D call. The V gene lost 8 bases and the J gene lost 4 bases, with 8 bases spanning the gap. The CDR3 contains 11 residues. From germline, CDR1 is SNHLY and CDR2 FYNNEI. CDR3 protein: CASLAAYGYTF. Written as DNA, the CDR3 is TGTGCCAGCCTTGCGGCCTATGGCTACACCTTC.

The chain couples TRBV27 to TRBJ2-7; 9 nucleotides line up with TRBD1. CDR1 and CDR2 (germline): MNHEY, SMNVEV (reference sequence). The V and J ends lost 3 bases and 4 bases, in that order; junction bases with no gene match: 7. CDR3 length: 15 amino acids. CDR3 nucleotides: TGTGCCAGCAGTTTCCCGGGACAGGGTTTATACGAGCAGTACTTC. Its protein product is CASSFPGQGLYEQYF.

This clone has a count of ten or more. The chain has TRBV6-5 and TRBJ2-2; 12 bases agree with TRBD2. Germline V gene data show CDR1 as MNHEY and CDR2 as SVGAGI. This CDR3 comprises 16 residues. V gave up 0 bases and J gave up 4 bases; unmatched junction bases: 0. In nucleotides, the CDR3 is TGTGCCAGCAGTTACTCGACTAGCGGGAGCACCGGGGAGCTGTTTTTT. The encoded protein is CASSYSTSGSTGELFF.

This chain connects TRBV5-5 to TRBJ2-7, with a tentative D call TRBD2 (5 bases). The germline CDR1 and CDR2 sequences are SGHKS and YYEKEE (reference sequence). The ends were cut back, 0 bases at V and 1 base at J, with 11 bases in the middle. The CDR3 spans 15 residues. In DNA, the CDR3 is TGTGCCAGCAGCTTGGCGCCGACTAATTCCTACGAGCAGTACTTC. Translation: CASSLAPTNSYEQYF.

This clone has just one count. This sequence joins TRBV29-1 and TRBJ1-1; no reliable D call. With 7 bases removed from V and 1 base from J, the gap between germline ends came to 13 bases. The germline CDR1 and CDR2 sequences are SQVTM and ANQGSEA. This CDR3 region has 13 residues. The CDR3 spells CSAARLGNTEAFF. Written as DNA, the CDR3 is TGCAGCGCCGCGCGTCTGGGGAACACTGAAGCTTTCTTT.

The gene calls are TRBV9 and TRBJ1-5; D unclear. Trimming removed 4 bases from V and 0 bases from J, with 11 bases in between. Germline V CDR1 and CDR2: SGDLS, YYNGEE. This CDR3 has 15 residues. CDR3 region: CASSSGGYSNQPQHF. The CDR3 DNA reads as TGTGCCAGCAGCTCCGGCGGGTATAGCAATCAGCCCCAGCATTTT. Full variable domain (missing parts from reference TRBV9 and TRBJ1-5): DSGVTQTPKHLITATGQRVTLRCSPRSGDLSVYWYQQSLDQGLQFLIQYYNGEERAKGNILERFSAQQFPDLHSELNLSSLELGDSALYFCASSSGGYSNQPQHFGDGTRLSIL.

DNA of the CDR3: TGTGCCAGCAGCGTAATGGGGCTAGCGGGGACCGGGGAGCTGTTTTTT. Residues: CASSVMGLAGTGELFF. The rearrangement joins TRBV9 to TRBJ2-2; TRBD2 matches 9 bases. Trimming removed 1 base from V and 5 bases from J; junction bases left unmatched: 6. This CDR3 comprises 16 residues. Per germline, CDR1 SGDLS and CDR2 YYNGEE.

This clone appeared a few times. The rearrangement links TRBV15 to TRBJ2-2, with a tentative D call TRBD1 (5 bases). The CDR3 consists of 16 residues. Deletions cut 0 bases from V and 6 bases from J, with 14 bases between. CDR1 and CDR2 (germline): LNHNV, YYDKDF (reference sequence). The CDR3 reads CATSREMARDPGELFF. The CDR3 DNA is TGTGCCACCAGCAGAGAGATGGCCAGGGATCCCGGGGAGCTGTTTTTT.

Written as DNA, the CDR3 is TGTGCCAGCAGTGACTCGTACAGTGGTGCAGATACGCAGTATTTT. It encodes CASSDSYSGADTQYF. The rearrangement uses TRBV6-4 and TRBJ2-3; no definite D call. V lost 0 bases and J lost 4, with 11 bases in between. CDR3 length equals 15 residues. The germline V gene encodes CDR1 MRHNA and CDR2 SNTAGT.

The CDR3: CASSFGRENSPLHF. CDR3 sequence (DNA): TGTGCCAGCAGCTTCGGCAGGGAGAATTCACCCCTCCACTTT. The rearrangement uses TRBV5-4 and TRBJ1-6, with D possibly being TRBD1 (5 bases). The CDR3 runs 14 residues. V was shortened by 2 bases and J by 7 bases, with 10 bases between the two germline ends. The germline V gene encodes CDR1 SGHNT and CDR2 YYREEE (reference sequence).

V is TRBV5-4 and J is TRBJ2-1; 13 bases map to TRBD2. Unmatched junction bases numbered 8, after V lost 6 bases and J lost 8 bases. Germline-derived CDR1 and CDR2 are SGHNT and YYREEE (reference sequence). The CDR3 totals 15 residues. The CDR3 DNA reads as TGTGCCAGCAACCTGCGGACTAGCGGGAGCGATGAGCAGTTCTTC. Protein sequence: CASNLRTSGSDEQFF.

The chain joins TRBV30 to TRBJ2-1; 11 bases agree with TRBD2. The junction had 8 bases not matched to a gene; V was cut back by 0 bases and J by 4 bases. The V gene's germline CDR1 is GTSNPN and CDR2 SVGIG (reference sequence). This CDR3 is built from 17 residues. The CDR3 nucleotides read TGTGCCTGGAGTGTACGGCGGTCTAGCGGGAGGTACAATGAGCAGTTCTTC. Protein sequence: CAWSVRRSSGRYNEQFF.

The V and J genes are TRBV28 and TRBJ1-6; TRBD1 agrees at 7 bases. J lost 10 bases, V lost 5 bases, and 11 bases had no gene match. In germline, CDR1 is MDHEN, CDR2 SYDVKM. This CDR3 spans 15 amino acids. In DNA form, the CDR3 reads TGTGCCAGCAGTCCGATGACAGGGCCAAAGTCACCCCTCCACTTT. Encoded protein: CASSPMTGPKSPLHF.

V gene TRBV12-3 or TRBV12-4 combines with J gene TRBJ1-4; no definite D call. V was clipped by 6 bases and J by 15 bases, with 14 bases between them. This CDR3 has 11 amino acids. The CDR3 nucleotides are TGTGCCAGCAGCAAGAAAAAGGAGGTGTTTTTT. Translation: CASSKKKEVFF.

The DNA for the CDR3 is TGTGCCAGCAGCGTAGGCGGACGGCTGACCTACGAGCAGTACTTC. Translation gives CASSVGGRLTYEQYF. The chain employs TRBV9 and TRBJ2-7, with D uncertain. Germline CDR1 and CDR2: SGDLS and YYNGEE. The V and J ends lost 0 bases and 2 bases respectively, with 12 bases between them. There are 15 residues in the CDR3.

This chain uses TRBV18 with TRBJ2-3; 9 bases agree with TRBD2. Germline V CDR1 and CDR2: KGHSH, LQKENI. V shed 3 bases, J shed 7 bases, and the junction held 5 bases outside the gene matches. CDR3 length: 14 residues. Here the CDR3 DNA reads TGTGCCAGCTCACCTCGGACTAGCGACAATACGCAGTATTTT. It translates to CASSPRTSDNTQYF.

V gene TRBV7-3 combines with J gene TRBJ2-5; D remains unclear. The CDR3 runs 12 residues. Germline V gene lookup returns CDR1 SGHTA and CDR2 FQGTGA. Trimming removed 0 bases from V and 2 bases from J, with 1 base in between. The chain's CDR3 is CASSLTQETQYF. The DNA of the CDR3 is TGTGCCAGCAGCTTAACTCAAGAGACCCAGTACTTC.

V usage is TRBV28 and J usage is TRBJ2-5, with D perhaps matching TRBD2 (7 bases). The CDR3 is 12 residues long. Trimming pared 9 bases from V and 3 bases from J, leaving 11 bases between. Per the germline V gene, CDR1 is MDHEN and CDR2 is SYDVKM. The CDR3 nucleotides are TGTGCCAGTGGGGGGGGCAAAGAGACCCAGTACTTC. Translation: CASGGGKETQYF.

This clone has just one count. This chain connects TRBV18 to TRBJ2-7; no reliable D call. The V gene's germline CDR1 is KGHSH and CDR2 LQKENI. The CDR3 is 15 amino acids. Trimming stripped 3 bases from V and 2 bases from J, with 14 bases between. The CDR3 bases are TGTGCCAGCTCACCGGATCAATCAGGAACCTACGAGCAGTACTTC. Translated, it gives CASSPDQSGTYEQYF.

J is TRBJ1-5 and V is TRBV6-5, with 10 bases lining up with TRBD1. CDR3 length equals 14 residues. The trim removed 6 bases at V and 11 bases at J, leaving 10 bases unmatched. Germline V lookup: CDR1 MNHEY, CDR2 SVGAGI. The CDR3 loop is CASSSGQGVGAQHF. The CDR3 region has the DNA TGTGCCAGCAGCTCTGGACAGGGGGTGGGGGCCCAGCATTTT.

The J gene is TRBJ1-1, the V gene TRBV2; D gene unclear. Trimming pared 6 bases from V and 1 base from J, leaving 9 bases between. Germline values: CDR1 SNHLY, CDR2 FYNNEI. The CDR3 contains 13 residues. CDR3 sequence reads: CASSLLGNTEAFF. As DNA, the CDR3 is TGTGCCAGCAGCCTACTGGGGAACACTGAAGCTTTCTTT.

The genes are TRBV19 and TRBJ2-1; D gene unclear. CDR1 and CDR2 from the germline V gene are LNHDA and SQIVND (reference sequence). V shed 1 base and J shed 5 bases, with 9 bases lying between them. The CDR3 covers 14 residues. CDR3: CASSIVGLNNEQFF. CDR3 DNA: TGTGCCAGTAGTATAGTTGGCCTTAACAATGAGCAGTTCTTC.

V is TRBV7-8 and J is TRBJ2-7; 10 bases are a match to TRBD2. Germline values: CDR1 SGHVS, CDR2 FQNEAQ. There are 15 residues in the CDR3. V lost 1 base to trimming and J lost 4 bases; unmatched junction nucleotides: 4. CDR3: CASSLGTSGIYEQYF. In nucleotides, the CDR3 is TGTGCCAGCAGCTTAGGCACTAGCGGGATATACGAGCAGTACTTC.

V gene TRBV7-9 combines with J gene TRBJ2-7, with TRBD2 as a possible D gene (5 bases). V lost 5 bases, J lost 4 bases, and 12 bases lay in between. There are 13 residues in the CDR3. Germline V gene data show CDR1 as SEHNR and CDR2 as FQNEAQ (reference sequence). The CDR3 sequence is CASSPRTEYEQYF. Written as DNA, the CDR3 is TGTGCCAGCAGCCCCAGGACTGAGTACGAGCAGTACTTC.

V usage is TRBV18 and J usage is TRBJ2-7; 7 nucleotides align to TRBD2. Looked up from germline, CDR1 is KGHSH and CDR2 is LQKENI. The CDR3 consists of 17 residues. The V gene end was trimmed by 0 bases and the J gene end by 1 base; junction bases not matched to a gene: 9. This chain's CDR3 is CASSPPSGGGISYEQYF. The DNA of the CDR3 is TGTGCCAGCTCACCACCCTCGGGAGGAGGAATTTCCTACGAGCAGTACTTC.

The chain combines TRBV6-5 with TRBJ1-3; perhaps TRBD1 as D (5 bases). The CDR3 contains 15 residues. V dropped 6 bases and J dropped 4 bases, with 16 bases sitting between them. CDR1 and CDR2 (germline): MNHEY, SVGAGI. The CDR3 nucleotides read TGTGCCAGCAGCCGTTTTTCGGGGGGAGGAAACACCATATATTTT. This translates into CASSRFSGGGNTIYF.